Each of the 18 T cell receptor beta chains below was sequenced from the same sample in a study of shared clonotypes between healthy human individuals. The repertoire was sequenced with immunoSEQ multiplex PCR; TCRdb's copy has only in-frame clones and lacks some. The sample carries 400,000 to 500,000 clones, 76% recorded once. Sample: PBMCs. These receptors originate from a woman between 40 and 55 years old in good health. Some clones in this sample may be carry-over from other donors' samples.

The J gene is TRBJ2-2, the V gene TRBV7-9; D uncertain. The CDR3 spans 13 residues. Trimming shortened V by 5 bases and J by 6 bases, and 10 bases separated the two germline ends. CDR1 and CDR2 (germline): SEHNR, FQNEAQ (reference sequence). CDR3 DNA sequence: TGTGCCAGCAGCGAAACCTGGGCCGGGGAGCTGTTTTTT. Translated: CASSETWAGELFF.

Comment on this clone: This may be a read error, as it is one base from a much larger clone. The rearrangement links TRBV30 to TRBJ2-6; the D gene could be TRBD1 or TRBD2 (6 bases each). Germline V gene data show CDR1 as GTSNPN and CDR2 as SVGIG (reference sequence). This CDR3 comprises 13 residues. The chain's CDR3 is CALGERGANALTF. CDR3 sequence (DNA): TGTGCCTTAGGGGAAAGGGGGGCCAACGCCCTGACTTTC. Variable domain in full (rest from reference TRBV30 and TRBJ2-6): SQTIHQWPATLVQPVGSPLSLECTVEGTSNPNLYWYRQAAGRGLQLLFYSVGIGQISSEVPQNLSASRPQDRQFILSSKKLLLSDSGFYLCALGERGANALTFGAGSRLTVL.

V gene TRBV9 combines with J gene TRBJ2-7, with 7 bases lining up with TRBD1. With 0 bases clipped from V and 2 bases from J, the junction kept 11 bases outside the gene matches. CDR3 length equals 17 residues. The germline CDR1 and CDR2 sequences are SGDLS and YYNGEE. The CDR3 bases are TGTGCCAGCAGCGTAGAGGACCACAGGGGCGAAACCTACGAGCAGTACTTC. This gives the protein CASSVEDHRGETYEQYF.

V usage is TRBV7-2 and J usage is TRBJ1-2; D unclear. Trimming removed 5 bases at V and 5 bases at J, with 9 bases between. Germline assignment: CDR1 SGHTA and CDR2 FQGNSA. The length of the CDR3 is 12 residues. In DNA form, the CDR3 reads TGTGCCAGCAGCGTGTCGGGGTATGGCTACACCTTC. Its protein is CASSVSGYGYTF.

V and J are TRBV18 and TRBJ2-1; TRBD2 matches 15 bases. The germline V gene has CDR1 KGHSH and CDR2 LQKENI. The CDR3 loop spans 16 amino acids. The V and J ends lost 1 base and 6 bases, in that order; junction bases with no gene match: 1. CDR3: CASSPRTSGRVNEQFF. CDR3 nucleotides: TGTGCCAGCTCACCACGGACTAGCGGGAGGGTCAATGAGCAGTTCTTC.

The V call is TRBV4-1, the J call TRBJ1-5; D perhaps matches TRBD1 (6 bases). Germline V gene lookup returns CDR1 MGHRA and CDR2 YSYEKL. With 3 bases removed from V and 5 bases from J, the gap between germline ends came to 20 bases. There are 17 residues in the CDR3. CDR3 nucleotides: TGCGCCAGCAGCCAGGCATCGGGGGGCAGAACCTATCAGCCCCAGCATTTT. As protein: CASSQASGGRTYQPQHF.

This clone is a singleton in its sample. The rearrangement joins TRBV7-3 to TRBJ1-2, with D uncertain. Trimming removed 2 bases from V and 7 bases from J, with 11 bases in between. The CDR3 has 13 amino acids. The germline CDR1 and CDR2 sequences are SGHTA and FQGTGA. As DNA, the CDR3 is TGTGCCAGCAGCTTAGTTCCCGACGGTGGCTACACCTTC. This gives the protein CASSLVPDGGYTF.

The chain uses TRBV5-1 and TRBJ2-7; the D is unclear. CDR1 and CDR2 from the germline V gene are SGHRS and YFSETQ. V dropped 1 base and J dropped 1 base, with 9 bases sitting between them. The CDR3 is 14 residues long. The CDR3 sequence: CASSLTTLSYEQYF. In DNA, the CDR3 is TGCGCCAGCAGCTTGACGACACTGTCCTACGAGCAGTACTTC.

The rearrangement joins TRBV21-1 to TRBJ2-5; TRBD2 reflects the table's D call only, with no check against the DNA. TRBV21-1 has pseudogene status. The CDR3 contains 15 residues. The CDR3 sequence: CASSRGGTIQETQYF. For the CDR3, the DNA is TGTGCCAGCAGCAGGGGGGGCACGATTCAAGAGACCCAGTACTTC.

This clone was observed a handful of times. The chain carries TRBV7-9 and TRBJ2-4, with 12 bases aligning to TRBD2. The J segment lost 0 bases and the V segment lost 1 base, leaving 4 bases of the junction unmatched. CDR3 size: 18 residues. Germline V gives CDR1 SEHNR, CDR2 FQNEAQ (reference sequence). As DNA, the CDR3 is TGTGCCAGCAGCTTAGGGTCGGGACTAGCGGGAGCCAAAAACATTCAGTACTTC. Amino acid sequence: CASSLGSGLAGAKNIQYF.

The rearrangement links TRBV11-2 to TRBJ1-1; D remains unclear. The length of the CDR3 is 14 residues. Germline lookup yields CDR1 SGHAT and CDR2 FQNNGV. Trimming shortened V by 7 bases and J by 1 base, and 13 bases separated the two germline ends. Written as DNA, the CDR3 is TGTGCCAGCACCCTCGACGTACCGAACACTGAAGCTTTCTTT. Its protein product is CASTLDVPNTEAFF.

The table lists this clone with a few counts. The genes are TRBV7-9 and TRBJ2-7; the D gene is possibly TRBD2 (6 bases). The germline gives CDR1 SEHNR, CDR2 FQNEAQ (reference sequence). V lost 5 bases, J lost 0 bases, and 17 bases lay in between. The CDR3 contains 16 residues. The CDR3 sequence: CASSPSRGKSSYEQYF. In nucleotides, the CDR3 is TGTGCCAGCAGCCCTTCTCGGGGGAAAAGCTCCTACGAGCAGTACTTC.

CDR3 bases: TGTGCCAGCAGCGTAGGCGCAGATCGAGATACGCAGTATTTT. As protein: CASSVGADRDTQYF. The chain uses TRBV9 and TRBJ2-3; unclear D gene. The CDR3 consists of 14 residues. Germline CDR1 SGDLS, CDR2 YYNGEE. V lost 0 bases, J lost 5 bases, and 10 bases lay in between.

This clone was observed once. It is likely a read error: a sequence one base away is far more abundant. This CDR3 is also generated by other DNA sequences in the sample. The chain recombines TRBV18 with TRBJ1-1; D remains unclear. The CDR3 has 13 amino acids. V was cut by 6 bases and J by 1 base, with 9 bases left in between. Germline-derived CDR1 and CDR2 are KGHSH and LQKENI. CDR3 residues: CASSQQQNTEAFF. The CDR3 bases are TGTGCCAGCTCCCAACAGCAGAACACTGAAGCTTTCTTT.

The rearrangement joins TRBV5-8 to TRBJ1-1; D remains ambiguous. The CDR3 is 13 residues long. The V end lost 0 bases, the J end lost 7 bases, and 10 bases lay between the germline ends. In germline, CDR1 is SGHTS, CDR2 YDEGEE. The CDR3: CASSLVGHHEAFF. The DNA for the CDR3 is TGTGCCAGCAGCTTGGTCGGGCACCATGAAGCTTTCTTT.

This sequence joins TRBV5-1 and TRBJ1-1; the D gene is possibly TRBD1 (6 bases). CDR1 is SGHRS and CDR2 is YFSETQ in the germline V gene. The CDR3 totals 13 residues. The CDR3 spells CAGRQGPNTEAFF. The DNA of the CDR3 is TGCGCGGGGCGGCAGGGGCCGAACACTGAAGCTTTCTTT.

The V gene is TRBV4-2, the J gene TRBJ2-5, with 11 bases fitting TRBD2. Germline V gene data show CDR1 as LGHNA and CDR2 as YNFKEQ. V shed 2 bases, J shed 0 bases, and the junction held 5 bases outside the gene matches. CDR3 size: 17 residues. This CDR3 reads CASSQPLAGGHQETQYF. In nucleotides, the CDR3 is TGTGCCAGCAGCCAACCCCTAGCGGGAGGCCACCAAGAGACCCAGTACTTC.

V and J are TRBV6-5 and TRBJ1-4; TRBD1 is a possible D gene (5 bases). The CDR3 is 14 residues long. Germline CDR1 and CDR2: MNHEY and SVGAGI. V dropped 8 bases and J dropped 4 bases, with 14 bases sitting between them. The CDR3 DNA follows: TGTGCCAGCTCCCGGGGGTCGGTTAATGAAAAACTGTTTTTT. Translating it yields CASSRGSVNEKLFF.